Following are 23 T cell receptor beta chains from one sample sequenced in a study of T cell responses to AZD1222 COVID-19 vaccine. Data came from immunoSEQ multiplex PCR; TCRdb stores just in-frame clones and leaves some out. The sample has about 120,000 clones; 70% to 90% are singletons. The sequences come from peripheral blood, collected on day 0 of AZD1222 vaccination. The receptors here all came from an adult in good health.

CDR3 in amino acids: CASSLKMLGRGNQPQHF. The DNA of the CDR3 is TGTGCCAGCAGTTTAAAAATGCTGGGAAGAGGGAATCAGCCCCAGCATTTT. V gene TRBV6-2 or TRBV6-3 combines with J gene TRBJ1-5; D unresolved. This CDR3 is 17 amino acids long. Trimming removed 4 bases from V and 4 bases from J, with 20 bases in between. The germline V gene encodes CDR1 MNHEY and CDR2 SVGEGT.

The chain combines TRBV7-2 with TRBJ1-1; D may be TRBD1 (5 bases). V dropped 3 bases and J dropped 7 bases, with 12 bases sitting between them. From germline, CDR1 is SGHTA and CDR2 FQGNSA. The CDR3 is 13 residues long. The CDR3 DNA reads TGTGCCAGCAGCTTTGTGATGCAGGGTGAAGCTTTCTTT. Translation: CASSFVMQGEAFF.

This chain links TRBV7-3 with TRBJ2-1; D is unclear. Looked up from germline, CDR1 is SGHTA and CDR2 is FQGTGA. Deletions cut 4 bases from V and 7 bases from J, with 8 bases between. The CDR3 covers 12 residues. The CDR3 nucleotides read TGTGCCAGCAGCTCTCAAGGAAATGAGCAGTTCTTC. It encodes CASSSQGNEQFF.

This chain uses TRBV13 with TRBJ2-5, with D possibly matching TRBD2 (5 bases). Trimming removed 1 base at V and 0 bases at J, with 9 bases between. This CDR3 region has 15 residues. Germline V gives CDR1 PRHDT, CDR2 FYEKMQ (reference sequence). The CDR3 coding sequence is TGTGCCAGCAGCTTAGTTGGCGGGTACCAAGAGACCCAGTACTTC. It specifies CASSLVGGYQETQYF.

The DNA for the CDR3 is TGTGCCAGCAGCTCAGCGATCCTTCAGTTCTTC. This codes for CASSSAILQFF. The chain combines TRBV5-5 with TRBJ2-1; no firm D call. Trimming took off 3 bases at V and 13 bases at J, with 11 bases between the two ends. This CDR3 has 11 amino acids. CDR1 and CDR2 (germline): SGHKS, YYEKEE (reference sequence).

The J gene is TRBJ2-3, the V gene TRBV27, with 8 bases that match TRBD2. From germline, CDR1 is MNHEY and CDR2 SMNVEV (reference sequence). Trimming cost V 2 bases and J 6 bases; bases outside gene matches: 7. This CDR3 contains 15 residues. CDR3 sequence: CASSLVEAGADTQYF. CDR3 coding DNA: TGTGCCAGCAGTTTAGTGGAAGCGGGAGCTGATACGCAGTATTTT.

This rearrangement joins TRBV3-1 (or the pseudogene TRBV3-2) to TRBJ1-6; D not certain. CDR3 length equals 14 residues. From germline, CDR1 is LGHDT and CDR2 YNNKEL (reference sequence). The V gene lost 1 base and the J gene lost 4 bases, with 5 bases spanning the gap. This chain's CDR3 is CASSQAGYNSPLHF. The CDR3 bases are TGTGCCAGCAGCCAAGCTGGTTATAATTCACCCCTCCACTTT.

The chain couples TRBV4-3 to TRBJ2-2, with no clear D. V was clipped by 1 base and J by 3 bases, with 9 bases between them. The CDR3 consists of 15 residues. Germline V gene lookup returns CDR1 LGHNA and CDR2 YSLEER. CDR3 in amino acids: CASSQGAGYTGELFF. The DNA of the CDR3 is TGCGCCAGCAGCCAAGGAGCAGGATACACCGGGGAGCTGTTTTTT.

The V and J genes are TRBV19 and TRBJ1-5, with D hard to call. Germline CDR1 LNHDA, CDR2 SQIVND (reference sequence). Trimming pared 5 bases from V and 2 bases from J, leaving 4 bases between. This CDR3 has 12 amino acids. The CDR3 here is CASSVGNQPQHF. CDR3 bases: TGTGCCAGTAGTGTAGGCAATCAGCCCCAGCATTTT.

V and J are TRBV29-1 and TRBJ1-2; possibly TRBD1 for D (5 bases). This CDR3 contains 16 residues. The V gene's germline CDR1 is SQVTM and CDR2 ANQGSEA. With 0 bases removed from V and 4 bases from J, the gap between germline ends came to 18 bases. The CDR3 protein is CSVEDPRGGGGYGYTF. The CDR3 DNA reads TGCAGCGTTGAAGACCCTCGTGGTGGGGGAGGCTATGGCTACACCTTC. The full variable domain, with the rest looked up from reference TRBV29-1 and TRBJ1-2, is SAVISQKPSRDICQRGTSLTIQCQVDSQVTMMFWYRQQPGQSLTLIATANQGSEATYESGFVIDKFPISRPNLTFSTLTVSNMSPEDSSIYLCSVEDPRGGGGYGYTFGSGTRLTVV.

The chain links TRBV12-3 or TRBV12-4 to TRBJ1-2; TRBD1 matches at 9 bases. J was trimmed by 5 bases and V by 10 bases; bases with no gene match: 8. CDR3 size: 13 residues. Written as DNA, the CDR3 is TGTGCCAACAAACAGGGGGCTGGTTATGGCTACACCTTC. The encoded protein is CANKQGAGYGYTF.

A remark on this clone: In the same sample, other DNA sequences code for this CDR3. The rearrangement uses TRBV12-3 or TRBV12-4 and TRBJ2-7, with 9 bases that match TRBD1. J lost 2 bases, V lost 5 bases, and 1 base had no gene match. There are 13 residues in the CDR3. The CDR3 nucleotides read TGTGCCAGCAGTCGGGACAGGGCCTACGAGCAGTACTTC. The encoded protein is CASSRDRAYEQYF.

The chain combines TRBV28 with TRBJ1-2; TRBD1 might be the D (5 bases). Germline-derived CDR1 and CDR2 are MDHEN and SYDVKM. CDR3 size: 14 residues. V lost 6 bases and J 4 bases, leaving 15 bases between the germline ends. CDR3 sequence reads: CASSPPTGSYGYTF. The CDR3 DNA sequence: TGTGCCAGCAGCCCACCTACAGGAAGCTATGGCTACACCTTC.

The CDR3 sequence: CASSSRTSGRDNQFF. The CDR3 coding sequence is TGTGCCAGCAGTTCGCGGACTAGCGGGCGAGATAACCAGTTCTTC. V gene TRBV6-5 combines with J gene TRBJ2-1, with TRBD2 matching over 11 bases. This CDR3 has 15 amino acids. V dropped 4 bases and J dropped 13; count of bases not matched to a gene: 12. CDR1 is MNHEY, CDR2 SVGAGI, per germline.

The rearrangement joins TRBV7-3 to TRBJ2-2; D call uncertain. Trimming left V 3 bases short and J 1 base short, with 9 bases between. CDR3 length: 15 amino acids. The germline V gene encodes CDR1 SGHTA and CDR2 FQGTGA. DNA for the CDR3: TGTGCCAGCAGCTTTTCCGGTAGGAACACCGGGGAGCTGTTTTTT. It codes for CASSFSGRNTGELFF.

The chain has TRBV6-2 or TRBV6-3 and TRBJ2-2; 8 nucleotides agree with TRBD1. The ends lost 5 bases at V and 4 bases at J; junction bases unmatched: 6. The CDR3 contains 15 residues. CDR1 and CDR2 (germline): MNHEY, SVGEGT. CDR3 DNA sequence: TGTGCCAGCAGTCCCCGACAGGGGATCACCGGGGAGCTGTTTTTT. Protein: CASSPRQGITGELFF.

This sequence joins TRBV5-1 and TRBJ2-7; tentatively, D is TRBD2 (6 bases). Between the trimmed V and J ends, which lost 1 base and 3 bases, there was a span of 17 bases. CDR3 length: 16 amino acids. The germline gives CDR1 SGHRS, CDR2 YFSETQ. The CDR3 region has the DNA TGCGCCAGCAGCTTGAATGGTGGGAGGTTAGACTACGAGCAGTACTTC. This gives the protein CASSLNGGRLDYEQYF.

This rearrangement joins TRBV29-1 to TRBJ1-1, with D hard to call. This CDR3 comprises 10 residues. Between the trimmed V and J ends, which lost 4 bases and 5 bases, there was a span of 5 bases. CDR1 and CDR2 (germline): SQVTM, ANQGSEA. The CDR3 sequence is CSVVGTEAFF. CDR3 bases: TGCAGCGTTGTGGGGACTGAAGCTTTCTTT. The full variable domain, completed using reference TRBV29-1 and TRBJ1-1, is SAVISQKPSRDICQRGTSLTIQCQVDSQVTMMFWYRQQPGQSLTLIATANQGSEATYESGFVIDKFPISRPNLTFSTLTVSNMSPEDSSIYLCSVVGTEAFFGQGTRLTVV.

Only one count was recorded for this clone. The chain recombines TRBV20-1 with TRBJ1-4, with 8 bases identical to TRBD1. CDR1 is DFQATT, CDR2 SNEGSKA, per germline (reference sequence). Unmatched junction bases numbered 8, after V lost 5 bases and J lost 15 bases. The CDR3 spans 11 residues. The CDR3 DNA reads as TGCAGTGCTCACCTAAGACAGGGGTTGTTTTTT. Translating gives CSAHLRQGLFF.

The chain is built from TRBV24-1 and TRBJ1-2, with 10 bases fitting TRBD1. Looked up from germline, CDR1 is KGHDR and CDR2 is SFDVKD. V lost 2 bases and J lost 4; bases outside the gene matches: 9. The CDR3 is made up of 17 amino acids. The CDR3 loop reads CATSDSTGTGAGYGYTF. CDR3 nucleotides: TGTGCCACCAGTGATTCGACCGGGACAGGGGCCGGCTATGGCTACACCTTC.

The rearrangement uses TRBV7-9 and TRBJ2-5; D may be TRBD1 or TRBD2 (6 bases each). The germline V and J ends were trimmed by 0 bases and 4 bases, with 18 bases remaining between them. The CDR3 loop spans 17 amino acids. Germline lookup yields CDR1 SEHNR and CDR2 FQNEAQ (reference sequence). The CDR3 bases are TGTGCCAGCAGCTTAGCGCCGGTTAGTGGAGGGGGAGAGACCCAGTACTTC. Its translation: CASSLAPVSGGGETQYF.

The gene calls are TRBV6-5 and TRBJ2-1; tentative D call: TRBD1 (7 bases). Germline V gene data show CDR1 as MNHEY and CDR2 as SVGAGI. The ends were cut back, 8 bases at V and 7 bases at J, with 18 bases in the middle. The CDR3 covers 14 residues. The CDR3 spells CASESPPGGNEQFF. The CDR3 DNA is TGTGCCAGCGAGTCACCCCCAGGGGGGAATGAGCAGTTCTTC.

The V gene is TRBV7-9, the J gene TRBJ2-3, with D possibly matching TRBD1 (6 bases). Trimming cost V 1 base and J 0 bases, with 8 bases left between them. CDR1 and CDR2 (germline): SEHNR, FQNEAQ (reference sequence). The CDR3 runs to 15 residues. This chain's CDR3 is CASSLEGVSTDTQYF. In DNA, the CDR3 is TGTGCCAGCAGCTTAGAGGGGGTTAGCACAGATACGCAGTATTTT.